The 14 T cell receptor beta chains given below trace back to one sample, sequenced in a study of CD8 T cells in ankylosing spondylitis. MiXCR, applied by TCRdb to the 5' RACE reads, yields one record per CDR3 protein. The sample contains about 360,000 distinct CDR3 sequences, 20% of which appear only once. Material for sequencing was blood, either unsorted or a sorted T cell fraction (not recorded which). The source is a male donor with ankylosing spondylitis or in good health (not recorded which).

V and J are TRBV4-2 and TRBJ2-3; D is possibly TRBD1 (6 bases). This CDR3 comprises 15 residues. Trimming took off 4 bases at V and 4 bases at J, with 15 bases between the two ends. Germline CDR1 reads LGHNA; CDR2 reads YNFKEQ. The CDR3 is CASSRGVGAADTQYF. The DNA of the CDR3 is TGTGCCAGCAGCCGAGGCGTGGGGGCGGCAGATACGCAGTATTTT.

The rearrangement joins TRBV7-8 to TRBJ2-5; tentative D call: TRBD2 (6 bases). The CDR3 loop spans 17 amino acids. Deletions cut 1 base from V and 2 bases from J, with 17 bases between. Germline assignment: CDR1 SGHVS and CDR2 FQNEAQ. In DNA, the CDR3 is TGTGCCAGCAGCTTAGTATCAGGGAACGGGGGACAAGAGACCCAGTACTTC. This codes for CASSLVSGNGGQETQYF.

This chain uses TRBV20-1 with TRBJ2-1; no reliable D call. V was trimmed by 1 base and J by 9 bases, leaving 19 bases between them. The CDR3 consists of 15 residues. Per the germline V gene, CDR1 is DFQATT and CDR2 is SNEGSKA (reference sequence). CDR3 region: CSARARLSGSLEQFF. DNA of the CDR3: TGCAGTGCTAGAGCGCGTCTGTCAGGCAGTCTTGAGCAGTTCTTC.

This sequence joins TRBV2 and TRBJ2-7; D may be TRBD1 or TRBD2 (6 bases each). The CDR3 has 15 amino acids. Looked up from germline, CDR1 is SNHLY and CDR2 is FYNNEI. V gave up 6 bases and J gave up 3 bases, with 18 bases separating them. The CDR3 DNA sequence: TGTGCCAGCAGGAGGGGGGCCTCCATTAGCTACGAGCAGTACTTC. This sequence encodes CASRRGASISYEQYF.

The V gene is TRBV29-1, the J gene TRBJ2-1, with TRBD2 as a possible D gene (5 bases). Trimming took off 1 base at V and 5 bases at J, with 15 bases between the two ends. Germline CDR1 SQVTM, CDR2 ANQGSEA. This CDR3 region has 15 residues. CDR3 amino acids: CSVEVASSHNNEQFF. For the CDR3, the DNA is TGCAGCGTTGAAGTGGCTAGCTCCCATAACAATGAGCAGTTCTTC.

The J gene is TRBJ2-3, the V gene TRBV6-1; either TRBD1 or TRBD2 may supply D (5 bases each). CDR3 length: 14 residues. Germline loops: CDR1 MNHNS, CDR2 SASEGT. The V and J ends lost 5 bases and 5 bases respectively, with 14 bases between them. CDR3 sequence: CASSPRDGVDTQYF. CDR3 bases: TGTGCCAGCAGTCCTAGGGACGGAGTAGATACGCAGTATTTT.

This sequence joins TRBV27 and TRBJ2-2; D ambiguous. The CDR3 is made up of 14 amino acids. Germline CDR1 reads MNHEY; CDR2 reads SMNVEV (reference sequence). The V end lost 4 bases, the J end lost 0 bases, and 6 bases lay between the germline ends. CDR3 sequence: CASSWQTNTGELFF. The CDR3 DNA reads as TGTGCCAGCAGTTGGCAAACGAACACCGGGGAGCTGTTTTTT.

This clonotype has just a few counts. The chain recombines TRBV27 with TRBJ1-6; D is possibly TRBD1 (6 bases). CDR3 size: 16 residues. Per the germline V gene, CDR1 is MNHEY and CDR2 is SMNVEV (reference sequence). Trimming removed 0 bases from V and 7 bases from J, with 13 bases in between. In nucleotides, the CDR3 is TGTGCCAGCAGTTTATCGTGGGGTCAGGGGAATTCACCCCTCCACTTT. It is translated as CASSLSWGQGNSPLHF.

The V call is TRBV12-3 or TRBV12-4, the J call TRBJ2-2, with 12 bases that match TRBD2. The length of the CDR3 is 15 residues. V was clipped by 6 bases and J by 2 bases; unmatched bases: 1. CDR3 region: CASRGLAGNTGELFF. As DNA, the CDR3 is TGTGCCAGCAGGGGACTAGCGGGTAACACCGGGGAGCTGTTTTTT.

This clonotype was found many times. The CDR3 is CASSLGPAYEQYF. CDR3 coding DNA: TGTGCCAGCAGTTTAGGCCCAGCATACGAGCAGTACTTC. V and J are TRBV12-3 or TRBV12-4 and TRBJ2-7; no definite D call. The ends were cut back, 1 base at V and 4 bases at J, with 8 bases in the middle. This CDR3 has 13 amino acids.

The V and J genes are TRBV13 and TRBJ2-3; unclear D gene. Trimming took 5 bases from V and 4 from J, leaving 13 bases between them. The CDR3 is 14 residues long. Germline assignment: CDR1 PRHDT and CDR2 FYEKMQ (reference sequence). The CDR3 nucleotides are TGTGCCAGCAGCCCAGAGGATAGGGCAGATACGCAGTATTTT. This codes for CASSPEDRADTQYF. Based on the CDR3 plus reference TRBV13 and TRBJ2-3, the full variable domain is AAGVIQSPRHLIKEKRETATLKCYPIPRHDTVYWYQQGPGQDPQFLISFYEKMQSDKGSIPDRFSAQQFSDYHSELNMSSLELGDSALYFCASSPEDRADTQYFGPGTRLTVL.

The chain couples TRBV6-1 to TRBJ1-1; TRBD1 matches 12 bases. The CDR3 totals 13 residues. Looked up from germline, CDR1 is MNHNS and CDR2 is SASEGT. V lost 4 bases to trimming and J lost 8 bases; unmatched junction nucleotides: 2. The CDR3 loop reads CASSGGTGGEAFF. CDR3 nucleotides: TGTGCCAGCAGTGGGGGGACAGGGGGCGAAGCTTTCTTT.

This clonotype was found a few times. The chain is built from TRBV20-1 and TRBJ1-2; D is unclear. V gave up 5 bases and J gave up 5 bases, with 9 bases separating them. CDR1 is DFQATT and CDR2 is SNEGSKA in the germline V gene (reference sequence). The CDR3 runs to 11 residues. CDR3 sequence: CSAQQGYGYTF. In DNA form, the CDR3 reads TGCAGTGCTCAGCAAGGGTATGGCTACACCTTC.

The chain carries TRBV3-1 and TRBJ2-7; TRBD2 matches 11 bases. Germline V lookup: CDR1 LGHDT, CDR2 YNNKEL (reference sequence). CDR3 length: 18 residues. The ends lost 4 bases at V and 4 bases at J; junction bases unmatched: 15. CDR3 protein: CASSPYSPLAGGPYEQYF. For the CDR3, the DNA is TGTGCCAGCAGCCCCTATTCCCCCTTAGCGGGGGGGCCGTACGAGCAGTACTTC.